The 20 T cell receptor beta chains reported below all come from one sample, sequenced in a study of chemoradiotherapy in HPV16-positive cancers. Generated by immunoSEQ multiplex PCR, the TCRdb table keeps only in-frame clones and is missing some. In the table there are roughly 29,000 clones, roughly nine tenths of which are singletons. This specimen was blood, taken from a patient who underwent chemoradiotherapy. The source is a human donor with HPV-associated anogenital cancer.

A single count supports this clone. V gene TRBV29-1 combines with J gene TRBJ2-5; TRBD2 aligns across 11 bases. J was trimmed by 5 bases and V by 4 bases; bases with no gene match: 9. The CDR3 is made up of 15 amino acids. Germline V gene data show CDR1 as SQVTM and CDR2 as ANQGSEA. The CDR3 region has the DNA TGCAGCGTTGTTTTAGCGGGAGGGCCGAGGGAGACCCAGTACTTC. This encodes CSVVLAGGPRETQYF.

The DNA of the CDR3 is TGTGCCAGCAGCGCAGTGGGAGACTATAATTCACCCCTCCACTTT. It translates to CASSAVGDYNSPLHF. This chain connects TRBV6-1 to TRBJ1-6; D is undetermined. Germline V gene lookup returns CDR1 MNHNS and CDR2 SASEGT. The V gene lost 6 bases and the J gene lost 3 bases, with 12 bases spanning the gap. The CDR3 is 15 amino acids.

The genes are TRBV15 and TRBJ2-2; 7 positions agree with TRBD1. V shed 7 bases, J shed 1 base, and the junction held 6 bases outside the gene matches. The CDR3 has 15 residues. The germline gives CDR1 LNHNV, CDR2 YYDKDF (reference sequence). The CDR3 DNA sequence: TGTGCCACCACCGACAGGGTACGGAACACCGGGGAGCTGTTTTTT. Translated: CATTDRVRNTGELFF. The full variable domain, rest sourced from reference TRBV15 and TRBJ2-2, is DAMVIQNPRYQVTQFGKPVTLSCSQTLNHNVMYWYQQKSSQAPKLLFHYYDKDFNNEADTPDNFQSRRPNTSFCFLDIRSPGLGDTAMYLCATTDRVRNTGELFFGEGSRLTVL.

The chain is built from TRBV6-6 and TRBJ1-2; D is ambiguous. The germline CDR1 and CDR2 sequences are MNHNY and SVGAGI (reference sequence). The CDR3 runs to 14 residues. The germline V and J ends were trimmed by 4 bases and 3 bases, with 12 bases remaining between them. The CDR3 nucleotides read TGTGCCAGCAGTTCGCCTACCCCCTACTATGGCTACACCTTC. This codes for CASSSPTPYYGYTF.

The chain uses TRBV5-1 and TRBJ2-2, with TRBD2 matching over 10 bases. Germline CDR1 and CDR2: SGHRS and YFSETQ. The trim removed 5 bases at V and 4 bases at J, leaving 5 bases unmatched. The length of the CDR3 is 15 residues. The CDR3: CASSYLAGATGELFF. The CDR3 nucleotides read TGCGCCAGCAGTTACCTAGCGGGAGCCACCGGGGAGCTGTTTTTT.

The V call is TRBV7-9, the J call TRBJ2-7; D assignment may be TRBD1 or TRBD2 (5 bases each). The CDR3 is 15 amino acids. Looked up from germline, CDR1 is SEHNR and CDR2 is FQNEAQ (reference sequence). The V end lost 3 bases, the J end lost 2 bases, and 14 bases lay between the germline ends. The CDR3: CASSFVGDGTYEQYF. CDR3 sequence (DNA): TGTGCCAGCAGCTTCGTCGGGGACGGAACCTACGAGCAGTACTTC.

The chain joins TRBV27 to TRBJ2-2; the D gene could be TRBD1 or TRBD2 (5 bases each). CDR1 is MNHEY, CDR2 SMNVEV, per germline (reference sequence). The CDR3 runs to 16 residues. Trimming shortened V by 5 bases and J by 3 bases, and 16 bases separated the two germline ends. The DNA for the CDR3 is TGTGCCAGCAGTCCGGGACCTTCGTGGGACACCGGGGAGCTGTTTTTT. It yields the protein CASSPGPSWDTGELFF.

This clone showed up just a few times. J is TRBJ2-5 and V is TRBV11-2; TRBD2 agrees at 9 bases. Germline V CDR1 and CDR2: SGHAT, FQNNGV. This CDR3 has 16 residues. V shed 0 bases and J 3 bases; nucleotides not matched to a gene: 5. CDR3 residues: CASSLESGGYEETQYF. CDR3 DNA: TGTGCCAGCAGCTTAGAAAGCGGGGGGTACGAAGAGACCCAGTACTTC. Variable domain in full (rest from reference TRBV11-2 and TRBJ2-5): EAGVAQSPRYKIIEKRQSVAFWCNPISGHATLYWYQQILGQGPKLLIQFQNNGVVDDSQLPKDRFSAERLKGVDSTLKIQPAKLEDSAVYLCASSLESGGYEETQYFGPGTRLLVL.

The chain links TRBV5-1 to TRBJ1-4; weak D call: TRBD1 (6 bases). Germline V CDR1 and CDR2: SGHRS, YFSETQ. This CDR3 spans 14 amino acids. The germline V and J ends were trimmed by 4 bases and 5 bases, with 12 bases remaining between them. In DNA form, the CDR3 reads TGCGCCAGCAGCCACAGGGAGACCAATGAAAAACTGTTTTTT. It codes for CASSHRETNEKLFF.

The J gene is TRBJ2-1, the V gene TRBV10-2, with D tentatively TRBD2 (6 bases). This CDR3 is built from 13 residues. Trimming left V 4 bases short and J 8 bases short, with 12 bases between. Germline loops: CDR1 WSHSY, CDR2 SAAADI. The CDR3 loop reads CASSVNGRYEQFF. The CDR3 coding sequence is TGCGCCAGCAGTGTTAACGGGAGATATGAGCAGTTCTTC.

V is TRBV27 and J is TRBJ2-3; 9 positions match TRBD2. V was pared by 2 bases and J by 3 bases, with 12 bases of the junction left unmatched. The CDR3 sequence is 18 residues long. Germline V gives CDR1 MNHEY, CDR2 SMNVEV (reference sequence). CDR3 sequence (DNA): TGTGCCAGCAGTTTAGGCGGGGGGGCCTATGGCAAGACAGATACGCAGTATTTT. Amino acid sequence: CASSLGGGAYGKTDTQYF.

V usage is TRBV20-1 and J usage is TRBJ2-4; no firm D call. V was clipped by 3 bases and J by 9 bases, with 9 bases between them. This CDR3 contains 11 residues. Germline V gives CDR1 DFQATT, CDR2 SNEGSKA (reference sequence). The CDR3 nucleotides are TGCAGTGCTAGGGTGTTAAGCATTCAGTACTTC. Translation: CSARVLSIQYF.

As DNA, the CDR3 is TGCGCCAGCAGCCCCGGGACAACGAACACCGGGGAGCTGTTTTTT. Translated, it gives CASSPGTTNTGELFF. The chain is built from TRBV5-1 and TRBJ2-2; weak D call: TRBD1 (6 bases). The CDR3 is 15 amino acids. The germline gives CDR1 SGHRS, CDR2 YFSETQ. Trimming stripped 4 bases from V and 0 bases from J, with 10 bases between.

This chain uses TRBV9 with TRBJ1-1, with no clear D. CDR3 length: 13 amino acids. Germline CDR1 reads SGDLS; CDR2 reads YYNGEE. The ends were cut back, 3 bases at V and 5 bases at J, with 11 bases in the middle. The CDR3 DNA reads as TGTGCCAGCAGCGCCCATTTTCGTACTGAAGCTTTCTTT. Amino acid sequence: CASSAHFRTEAFF. Filled out from reference TRBV9 and TRBJ1-1, the complete variable domain reads DSGVTQTPKHLITATGQRVTLRCSPRSGDLSVYWYQQSLDQGLQFLIQYYNGEERAKGNILERFSAQQFPDLHSELNLSSLELGDSALYFCASSAHFRTEAFFGQGTRLTVV.

The chain has TRBV27 and TRBJ1-5; D is uncertain. Trimming pared 3 bases from V and 5 bases from J, leaving 11 bases between. Germline V gene sequence: CDR1 MNHEY, CDR2 SMNVEV (reference sequence). The CDR3 sequence is 14 residues long. The CDR3 DNA follows: TGTGCCAGCAGTTTGAAGTGGAGAGATCAGCCCCAGCATTTT. Protein sequence: CASSLKWRDQPQHF.

The rearrangement uses TRBV6-5 and TRBJ2-5; D not certain. The CDR3 totals 15 residues. Per germline, CDR1 MNHEY and CDR2 SVGAGI. V lost 0 bases to trimming and J lost 4 bases, with 12 bases between them. The CDR3 region has the DNA TGTGCCAGCAGTTACTCTGTCTTAGTTAGAGAGACCCAGTACTTC. It specifies CASSYSVLVRETQYF.

V usage is TRBV5-1 and J usage is TRBJ1-1; D might be TRBD1 (6 bases). The length of the CDR3 is 12 residues. V was clipped by 3 bases and J by 7 bases, with 10 bases between them. Looked up from germline, CDR1 is SGHRS and CDR2 is YFSETQ. The CDR3 DNA sequence: TGCGCCAGCAGCTGGGGGCAGGGTGAAGCTTTCTTT. Amino acids: CASSWGQGEAFF.

V is TRBV7-9 and J is TRBJ2-1; 10 bases map to TRBD2. Germline CDR1 is SEHNR and CDR2 is FQNEAQ (reference sequence). The CDR3 totals 19 residues. The V and J ends lost 2 bases and 0 bases, in that order; junction bases with no gene match: 10. CDR3 sequence: CASSLSWGSGRGSYNEQFF. The CDR3 DNA sequence: TGTGCCAGCAGCTTATCGTGGGGCAGCGGGAGGGGCTCCTACAATGAGCAGTTCTTC.

This chain uses TRBV28 with TRBJ2-7; the match to TRBD1 covers 7 bases. Germline V CDR1 and CDR2: MDHEN, SYDVKM. J gave up 3 bases and V 4 bases, and 3 bases lay outside the gene matches. This CDR3 spans 13 amino acids. The chain's CDR3 is CASSSGGHYEQYF. The CDR3 nucleotides are TGTGCCAGCAGTTCAGGGGGTCACTACGAGCAGTACTTC.

The chain is built from TRBV10-3 and TRBJ1-3; the D is unclear. The germline CDR1 and CDR2 sequences are ENHRY and SYGVKD. The CDR3 runs to 13 residues. Trimming stripped 6 bases from V and 3 bases from J, with 9 bases between. CDR3 DNA sequence: TGTGCCATCAGAAGGACCGTTGGAAACACCATATATTTT. Translation: CAIRRTVGNTIYF.